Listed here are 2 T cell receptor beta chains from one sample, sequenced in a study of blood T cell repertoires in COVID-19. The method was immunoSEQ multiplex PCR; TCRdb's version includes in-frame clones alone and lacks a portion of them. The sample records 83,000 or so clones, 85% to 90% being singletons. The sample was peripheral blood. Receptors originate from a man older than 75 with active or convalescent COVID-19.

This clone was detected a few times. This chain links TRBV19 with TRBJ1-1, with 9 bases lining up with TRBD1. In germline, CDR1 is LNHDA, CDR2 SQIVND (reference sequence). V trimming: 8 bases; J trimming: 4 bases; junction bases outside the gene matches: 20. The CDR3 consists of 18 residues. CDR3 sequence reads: CASLNVNRGRIQGTEAFF. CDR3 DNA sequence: TGTGCCAGTCTCAACGTAAACAGGGGGCGCATACAGGGCACTGAAGCTTTCTTT.

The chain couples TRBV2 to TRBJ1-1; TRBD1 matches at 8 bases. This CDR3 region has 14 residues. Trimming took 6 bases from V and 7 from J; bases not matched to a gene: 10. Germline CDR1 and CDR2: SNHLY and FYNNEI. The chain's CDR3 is CASRKTGQGVEAFF. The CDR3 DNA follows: TGTGCCAGCAGAAAAACCGGACAGGGTGTTGAAGCTTTCTTT.